These 4 T cell receptor beta chains were sequenced from one sample in a study of blood T cells in healthy people across ages (dated by TCRdb to the mid-2010s). Library method: 5' RACE. Instrument on record: Illumina HiSeq 2500. A second roughly 7 to 12 cycle PCR used a sample-barcoded 5' primer and a J-beta primer mix. The public sequencing data were trimmed at Q25 with fastp and processed into clonotypes with MiXCR by TCRdb, which kept only in-frame beta chains. Entries are consolidated by CDR3 protein sequence, retaining the most common genes and DNA. A total of approximately 1.5 million distinct CDR3 sequences appear in this sample, 30% to 35% of them only once. The ten most abundant clones make up about 11% of the sample. Sequenced sample: blood. The receptor source for this set is a woman aged 25 to 39 in good health.

There are a few counts of this clonotype. The V and J genes are TRBV20-1 and TRBJ2-7, with D possibly TRBD2 on 7 matching bases. CDR1 is DFQATT, CDR2 SNEGSKA, per germline (reference sequence). CDR3 length: 11 residues. Trimming cost V 6 bases and J 6 bases, with 12 bases left between them. Here the CDR3 reads CSARGGPEQYF. The CDR3 region has the DNA TGCAGTGCAAGGGGGGGGCCCGAGCAGTACTTC.

This chain uses TRBV12-3 or TRBV12-4 with TRBJ2-1, with 7 bases fitting TRBD1. The junction had 12 bases not matched to a gene; V was cut back by 3 bases and J by 1 base. CDR3 length: 18 residues. CDR3 residues: CASSFGTVWVGSYNEQFF. CDR3 in DNA: TGTGCCAGCAGTTTCGGGACAGTCTGGGTGGGATCCTACAATGAGCAGTTCTTC.

This clonotype was detected ten times or more. The chain is built from TRBV9 and TRBJ1-2; D gene ambiguous. In germline, CDR1 is SGDLS, CDR2 YYNGEE. Trimming stripped 3 bases from V and 3 bases from J, with 9 bases between. The CDR3 runs to 13 residues. The CDR3 sequence: CASSDREDYGYTF. The CDR3 DNA reads TGTGCCAGCAGCGATAGGGAGGACTATGGCTACACCTTC.

The rearrangement joins TRBV7-9 to TRBJ1-1, with TRBD1 identical over 7 bases. Looked up from germline, CDR1 is SEHNR and CDR2 is FQNEAQ (reference sequence). The CDR3 is made up of 15 amino acids. J gave up 1 base and V 5 bases, and 7 bases lay outside the gene matches. CDR3 region: CASSRNRTGNTEAFF. CDR3 in DNA: TGTGCCAGCAGCCGTAATAGGACAGGGAACACTGAAGCTTTCTTT. Variable domain in full (rest from reference TRBV7-9 and TRBJ1-1): DTGVSQNPRHKITKRGQNVTFRCDPISEHNRLYWYRQTLGQGPEFLTYFQNEAQLEKSRLLSDRFSAERPKGSFSTLEIQRTEQGDSAMYLCASSRNRTGNTEAFFGQGTRLTVV.